The T cell receptor (beta chain) under discussion was sequenced for a study of neurological immune-mediated disorders. TCRdb ran MiXCR on the 5' RACE reads and lists one entry per CDR3 protein. The data show tens of thousands of distinct CDR3 sequences, roughly 3.5% seen once. Trimming at V came to 2 bases and at J to 5 bases, leaving 2 bases not matched to a gene. In germline, CDR1 is SGHVS, CDR2 FNYEAQ. This CDR3 comprises 15 residues. Sequenced input: PBMCs. The chain links TRBV7-6 to TRBJ2-3; TRBD2 agrees at 12 bases. The TCR originated in a woman in her 30s with multiple sclerosis. CDR3: CASSLLAGGQDTQYF. CDR3 sequence (DNA): TGTGCCAGCAGCTTACTAGCGGGAGGGCAAGATACGCAGTATTTT.